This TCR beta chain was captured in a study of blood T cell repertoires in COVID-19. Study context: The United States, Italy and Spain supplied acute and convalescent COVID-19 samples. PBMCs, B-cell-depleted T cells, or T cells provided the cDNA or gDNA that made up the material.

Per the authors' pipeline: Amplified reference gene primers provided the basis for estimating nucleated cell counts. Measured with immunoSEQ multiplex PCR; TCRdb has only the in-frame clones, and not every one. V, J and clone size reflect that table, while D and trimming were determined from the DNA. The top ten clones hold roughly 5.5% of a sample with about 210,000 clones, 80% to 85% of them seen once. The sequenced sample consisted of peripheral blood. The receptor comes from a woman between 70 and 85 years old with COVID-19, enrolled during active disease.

As DNA, the CDR3 is TGTGCCAGCAGTTCCGGGGTCTATGATAGCAATCAGCCCCAGCATTTT. Its translation is CASSSGVYDSNQPQHF. The V and J genes are TRBV7-2 and TRBJ1-5; D ambiguous. CDR1 is SGHTA, CDR2 FQGNSA, per germline. V was pared by 6 bases and J by 0 bases, with 15 bases between. The CDR3 spans 16 residues. The full variable domain, completed using reference TRBV7-2 and TRBJ1-5, is GAGVSQSPSNKVTEKGKDVELRCDPISGHTALYWYRQSLGQGLEFLIYFQGNSAPDKSGLPSDRFSAERTGGSVSTLTIQRTQQEDSAVYLCASSSGVYDSNQPQHFGDGTRLSIL.